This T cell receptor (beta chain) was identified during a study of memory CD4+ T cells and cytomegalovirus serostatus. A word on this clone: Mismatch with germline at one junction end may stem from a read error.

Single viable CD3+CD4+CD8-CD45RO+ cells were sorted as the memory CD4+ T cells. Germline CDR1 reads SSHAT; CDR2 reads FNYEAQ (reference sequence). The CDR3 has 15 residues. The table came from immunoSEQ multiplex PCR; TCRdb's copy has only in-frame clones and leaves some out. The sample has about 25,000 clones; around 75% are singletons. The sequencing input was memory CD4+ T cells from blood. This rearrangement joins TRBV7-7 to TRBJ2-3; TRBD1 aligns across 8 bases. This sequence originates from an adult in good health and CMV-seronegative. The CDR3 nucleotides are TGTGCTAGCAGCCCCACAGGGGGGATCACAGATACGCAGTATTTT. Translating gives CASSPTGGITDTQYF.